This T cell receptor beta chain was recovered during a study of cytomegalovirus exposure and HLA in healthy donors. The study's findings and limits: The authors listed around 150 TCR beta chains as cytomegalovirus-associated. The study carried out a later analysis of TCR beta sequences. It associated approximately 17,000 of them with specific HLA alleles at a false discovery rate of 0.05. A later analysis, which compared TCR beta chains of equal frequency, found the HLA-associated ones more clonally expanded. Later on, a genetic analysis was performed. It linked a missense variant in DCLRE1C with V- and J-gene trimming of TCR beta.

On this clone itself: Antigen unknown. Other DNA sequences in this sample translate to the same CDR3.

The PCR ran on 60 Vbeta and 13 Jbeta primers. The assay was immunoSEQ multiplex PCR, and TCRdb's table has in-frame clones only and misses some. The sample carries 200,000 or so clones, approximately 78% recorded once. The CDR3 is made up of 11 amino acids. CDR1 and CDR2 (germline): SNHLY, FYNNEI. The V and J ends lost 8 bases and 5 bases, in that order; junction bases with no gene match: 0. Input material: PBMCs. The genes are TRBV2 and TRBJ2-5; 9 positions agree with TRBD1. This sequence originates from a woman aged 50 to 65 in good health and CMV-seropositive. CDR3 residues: CASDRGETQYF. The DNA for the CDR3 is TGTGCCAGCGACAGGGGGGAGACCCAGTACTTC.